The 21 T cell receptor beta chains below all came from one sample that was sequenced in a study of identical twins. MiXCR, applied by TCRdb to the 5' RACE reads, yields one record per CDR3 protein. The sample records more than 650,000 distinct CDR3 sequences, over 5% being singletons. Sequencing input: naive T cells sorted from blood. Source of these receptors: a man aged 18 to 35 in good health.

Many counts were recorded for this clonotype. The chain employs TRBV20-1 and TRBJ2-1, with 13 bases identical to TRBD2. V shed 6 bases, J shed 7 bases, and the junction held 12 bases outside the gene matches. Germline V lookup: CDR1 DFQATT, CDR2 SNEGSKA (reference sequence). The CDR3 extends over 16 amino acids. The CDR3 loop reads CSATGVSTSGRNEQFF. The DNA of the CDR3 is TGCAGTGCCACCGGGGTCTCGACTAGCGGGAGGAATGAGCAGTTCTTC.

This chain uses TRBV14 with TRBJ2-5, with 11 bases matching TRBD2. CDR1 and CDR2 from the germline V gene are SGHDN and FVKESK. Germline trimming cut 4 bases from V and 2 bases from J; bases unmatched to any gene: 15. The CDR3 has 19 residues. For the CDR3, the DNA is TGTGCCAGCAGCCTTACTAGCGGGAGAAGGGTCGGTTCACAAGAGACCCAGTACTTC. This encodes CASSLTSGRRVGSQETQYF.

This clonotype was picked up a small number of times. J is TRBJ2-1 and V is TRBV7-7, with 10 bases identical to TRBD1. This CDR3 comprises 15 residues. The V gene end was trimmed by 5 bases and the J gene end by 6 bases; junction bases not matched to a gene: 7. Germline V CDR1 and CDR2: SSHAT, FNYEAQ (reference sequence). The CDR3 here is CASSVGQGLGNEQFF. The CDR3 DNA sequence: TGTGCCAGCAGCGTGGGACAGGGGTTGGGCAATGAGCAGTTCTTC.

This clonotype appeared a few times. J is TRBJ1-2 and V is TRBV5-1; TRBD1 aligns across 12 bases. The junction had 7 bases not matched to a gene; V was cut back by 3 bases and J by 4 bases. This CDR3 is 16 amino acids long. Germline CDR1 SGHRS, CDR2 YFSETQ. The CDR3 DNA is TGCGCCAGCAGCTCAACCGGGACAGGGGGCGGCTATGGCTACACCTTC. Its translation: CASSSTGTGGGYGYTF.

The chain is built from TRBV10-3 and TRBJ2-7, with D perhaps matching TRBD2 (6 bases). With 2 bases removed from V and 0 bases from J, the gap between germline ends came to 11 bases. Looked up from germline, CDR1 is ENHRY and CDR2 is SYGVKD. The CDR3 totals 15 residues. CDR3: CAISEPGLLSYEQYF. CDR3 nucleotides: TGTGCCATCAGTGAGCCGGGACTCCTCTCCTACGAGCAGTACTTC.

This clonotype has at least ten counts. This sequence joins TRBV29-1 and TRBJ2-4, with 12 nucleotides matching TRBD2. The CDR3 spans 14 residues. Germline CDR1 reads SQVTM; CDR2 reads ANQGSEA. Trimming took 6 bases from V and 11 from J; bases not matched to a gene: 11. The CDR3 DNA reads TGCAGCGTAGCGGGACTAGCGGGCCTTCAGGTTCAGTACTTC. This encodes CSVAGLAGLQVQYF.

This clonotype was seen repeatedly, ten times or more. V is TRBV4-1 and J is TRBJ1-5; D unresolved. Germline lookup yields CDR1 MGHRA and CDR2 YSYEKL. V lost 2 bases and J lost 0, with 8 bases in between. The CDR3 length is 15 residues. The CDR3 loop reads CASSQTDNSNQPQHF. The CDR3 coding sequence is TGCGCCAGCAGCCAAACAGACAATAGCAATCAGCCCCAGCATTTT.

The chain recombines TRBV20-1 with TRBJ2-5; TRBD2 agrees at 11 bases. The length of the CDR3 is 18 residues. From germline, CDR1 is DFQATT and CDR2 SNEGSKA (reference sequence). V was clipped by 3 bases and J by 5 bases; unmatched bases: 17. The CDR3 sequence is CSASKLQVLAGGFETQYF. The DNA for the CDR3 is TGCAGTGCTAGCAAACTACAGGTCCTAGCGGGAGGTTTTGAGACCCAGTACTTC.

In its sample, this clonotype was seen many times. The chain employs TRBV5-1 and TRBJ2-7; possible D gene TRBD1, 6 bases. Trimming removed 4 bases from V and 2 bases from J, with 10 bases in between. Germline V CDR1 and CDR2: SGHRS, YFSETQ. This CDR3 region has 13 residues. DNA for the CDR3: TGCGCCAGCAGCCCAGCAGGGGCCTACGAGCAGTACTTC. Translated: CASSPAGAYEQYF.

This clonotype was observed many times. The rearrangement uses TRBV6-2 or TRBV6-3 and TRBJ2-1, with D perhaps TRBD1 (5 bases). The CDR3 runs 16 residues. V was clipped by 6 bases and J by 7 bases, with 22 bases between them. CDR1 MNHEY and CDR2 SVGEGT come from the germline V gene. The CDR3 loop is CASRLLRMGPSNEQFF. CDR3 sequence (DNA): TGTGCCAGCAGATTACTCAGGATGGGGCCCTCGAATGAGCAGTTCTTC.

This clonotype was detected a few times. The gene calls are TRBV12-3 or TRBV12-4 and TRBJ1-6, with D tentatively TRBD1 (5 bases). This CDR3 comprises 14 residues. V was trimmed by 6 bases and J by 6 bases, leaving 12 bases between them. The CDR3 DNA sequence: TGTGCCAGCAGGGGGGACCGTTCTAATTCACCCCTCCACTTT. Encoded protein: CASRGDRSNSPLHF.

This clonotype has a count of ten or more. This sequence joins TRBV4-3 and TRBJ1-1, with D unresolved. The CDR3 contains 15 residues. With 3 bases removed from V and 0 bases from J, the gap between germline ends came to 11 bases. Germline V gene lookup returns CDR1 LGHNA and CDR2 YSLEER. CDR3 coding DNA: TGCGCCAGCAGCCAGGCTGCAGGTGTGAACACTGAAGCTTTCTTT. This encodes CASSQAAGVNTEAFF.

The chain combines TRBV7-6 with TRBJ2-7; 10 bases agree with TRBD1. Germline CDR1 SGHVS, CDR2 FNYEAQ. The CDR3 spans 14 residues. Losses at the gene ends were 3 bases for V and 7 bases for J; bases not matched to a gene: 6. DNA of the CDR3: TGTGCCAGCAGCTTGGGACAGGGGTCGGGTGAGCAGTACTTC. Translation gives CASSLGQGSGEQYF. Full variable domain (remainder filled in from reference TRBV7-6 and TRBJ2-7): GAGVSQSPRYKVTKRGQDVALRCDPISGHVSLYWYRQALGQGPEFLTYFNYEAQQDKSGLPNDRFSAERPEGSISTLTIQRTEQRDSAMYRCASSLGQGSGEQYFGPGTRLTVT.

This clonotype was seen many times. V is TRBV6-6 and J is TRBJ1-1, with D unclear. V dropped 0 bases and J dropped 6 bases, with 8 bases sitting between them. This CDR3 spans 13 amino acids. Germline V gene data show CDR1 as MNHNY and CDR2 as SVGAGI (reference sequence). This CDR3 is CASSYSSPAEAFF. The CDR3, as DNA: TGTGCCAGCAGTTACTCGAGTCCAGCTGAAGCTTTCTTT.

This clonotype has a handful of counts. This chain uses TRBV20-1 with TRBJ2-1; 8 positions match TRBD2. V dropped 2 bases and J dropped 0; count of bases not matched to a gene: 18. The CDR3 spans 20 residues. Germline loops: CDR1 DFQATT, CDR2 SNEGSKA (reference sequence). CDR3 sequence (DNA): TGCAGTGCTAGATTTGGGATGGTAGCGGGACCAAACAGCTCCTACAATGAGCAGTTCTTC. Encoded protein: CSARFGMVAGPNSSYNEQFF.

The genes are TRBV5-8 and TRBJ2-1; D is undetermined. The CDR3 contains 9 residues. Trimming pared 4 bases from V and 13 bases from J, leaving 6 bases between. Germline CDR1 reads SGHTS; CDR2 reads YDEGEE. DNA of the CDR3: TGTGCCAGCAGCGCCATACAGTTCTTC. It encodes CASSAIQFF.

There are a few counts of this clonotype. The V and J genes are TRBV3-1 and TRBJ2-4; TRBD1 or TRBD2 may be the D gene (5 bases each). Germline CDR1 and CDR2: LGHDT and YNNKEL (reference sequence). This CDR3 region has 14 residues. V was clipped by 2 bases and J by 9 bases, with 14 bases between them. CDR3 coding DNA: TGTGCCAGCAGCCAAACAGGCAGTGGGGGCATTCAGTACTTC. It yields the protein CASSQTGSGGIQYF.

This clonotype was recorded many times. The V call is TRBV12-3 or TRBV12-4, the J call TRBJ2-1; 7 bases fit TRBD2. The length of the CDR3 is 13 residues. V dropped 6 bases and J dropped 6; count of bases not matched to a gene: 5. In DNA form, the CDR3 reads TGTGCCAGCAGCGGAGCGGGGACCAATGAGCAGTTCTTC. Translating gives CASSGAGTNEQFF.

This clonotype was seen a few times. This chain's CDR3 is CASRELAASTDTQYF. The CDR3 nucleotides read TGTGCCAGCAGGGAACTAGCGGCTAGCACAGATACGCAGTATTTT. V gene TRBV2 combines with J gene TRBJ2-3; 8 positions match TRBD2. The V and J ends lost 6 bases and 0 bases, in that order; junction bases with no gene match: 5. Looked up from germline, CDR1 is SNHLY and CDR2 is FYNNEI. The CDR3 extends over 15 amino acids.

This clonotype occurred many times. This chain uses TRBV6-2 or TRBV6-3 with TRBJ2-7; D possibly corresponds to TRBD1 (5 bases). The CDR3 totals 17 residues. The V end was cut by 5 bases, the J end by 4 bases, with 24 bases between. Per germline, CDR1 MNHEY and CDR2 SVGEGT. This chain's CDR3 is CASSRNLRQKVGYEQYF. The CDR3, as DNA: TGTGCCAGCAGTCGAAACTTGCGACAGAAGGTTGGATACGAGCAGTACTTC.

This clonotype was seen many times. V usage is TRBV28 and J usage is TRBJ1-1; D is possibly TRBD1 (5 bases). This CDR3 contains 14 residues. With 7 bases removed from V and 1 base from J, the gap between germline ends came to 13 bases. Germline CDR1 is MDHEN and CDR2 is SYDVKM. This CDR3 reads CASTSQVPNTEAFF. CDR3 in DNA: TGTGCCAGCACCTCACAGGTACCGAACACTGAAGCTTTCTTT.